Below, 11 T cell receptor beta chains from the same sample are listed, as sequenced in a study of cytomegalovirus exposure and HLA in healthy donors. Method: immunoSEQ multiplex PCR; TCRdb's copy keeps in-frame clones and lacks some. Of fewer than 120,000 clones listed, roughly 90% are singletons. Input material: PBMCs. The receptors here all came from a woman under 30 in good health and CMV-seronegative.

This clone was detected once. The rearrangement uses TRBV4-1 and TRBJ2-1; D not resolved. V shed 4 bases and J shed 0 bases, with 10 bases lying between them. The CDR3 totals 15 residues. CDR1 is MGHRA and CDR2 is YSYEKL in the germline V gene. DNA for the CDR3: TGCGCCAGCAGCCCAGACCTCAGCTCCTACAATGAGCAGTTCTTC. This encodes CASSPDLSSYNEQFF.

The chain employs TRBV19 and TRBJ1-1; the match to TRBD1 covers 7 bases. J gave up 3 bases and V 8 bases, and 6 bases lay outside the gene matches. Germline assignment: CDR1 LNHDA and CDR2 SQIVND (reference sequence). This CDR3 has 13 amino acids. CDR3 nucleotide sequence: TGTGCCAGTCGACAGGGCAGGGACACTGAAGCTTTCTTT. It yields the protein CASRQGRDTEAFF.

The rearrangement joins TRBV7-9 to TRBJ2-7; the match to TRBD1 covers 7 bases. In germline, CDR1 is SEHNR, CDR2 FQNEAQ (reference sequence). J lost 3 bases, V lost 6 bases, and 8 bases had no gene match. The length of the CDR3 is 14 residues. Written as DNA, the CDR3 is TGTGCCAGCAGTCTCTCCCAGGGGGACTACGAGCAGTACTTC. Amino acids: CASSLSQGDYEQYF.

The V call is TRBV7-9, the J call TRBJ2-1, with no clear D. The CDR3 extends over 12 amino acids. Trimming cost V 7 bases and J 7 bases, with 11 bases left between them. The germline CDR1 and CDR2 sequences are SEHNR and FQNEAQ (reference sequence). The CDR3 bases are TGTGCCAGCACCCCCACAACGAATGAGCAGTTCTTC. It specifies CASTPTTNEQFF.

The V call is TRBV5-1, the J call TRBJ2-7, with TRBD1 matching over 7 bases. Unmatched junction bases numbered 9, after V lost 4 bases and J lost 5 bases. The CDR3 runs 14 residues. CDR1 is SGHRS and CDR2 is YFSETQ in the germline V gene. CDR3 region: CASSAGTAPHEQYF. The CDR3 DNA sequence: TGCGCCAGCAGCGCCGGGACAGCCCCTCACGAGCAGTACTTC. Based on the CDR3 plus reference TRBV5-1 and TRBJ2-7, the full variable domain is KAGVTQTPRYLIKTRGQQVTLSCSPISGHRSVSWYQQTPGQGLQFLFEYFSETQRNKGNFPGRFSGRQFSNSRSEMNVSTLELGDSALYLCASSAGTAPHEQYFGPGTRLTVT.

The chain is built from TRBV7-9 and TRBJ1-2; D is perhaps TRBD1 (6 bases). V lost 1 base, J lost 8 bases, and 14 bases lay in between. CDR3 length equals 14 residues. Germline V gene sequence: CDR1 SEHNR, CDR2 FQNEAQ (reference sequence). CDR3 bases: TGTGCCAGCAGCTTAGTGTTGGCAGGGGAAGGCTACACCTTC. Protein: CASSLVLAGEGYTF.

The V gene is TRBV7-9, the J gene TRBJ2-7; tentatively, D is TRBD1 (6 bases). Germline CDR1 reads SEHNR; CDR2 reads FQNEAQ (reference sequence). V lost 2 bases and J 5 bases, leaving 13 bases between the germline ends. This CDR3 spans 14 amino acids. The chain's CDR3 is CASSLRQDSHEQYF. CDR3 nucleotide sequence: TGTGCCAGCAGCTTAAGACAGGACTCACACGAGCAGTACTTC.

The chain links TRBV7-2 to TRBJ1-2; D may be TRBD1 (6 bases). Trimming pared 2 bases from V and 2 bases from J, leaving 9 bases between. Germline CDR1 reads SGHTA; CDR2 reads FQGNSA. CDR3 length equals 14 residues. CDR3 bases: TGTGCCAGCAGCTTAAGGGACATAAACTATGGCTACACCTTC. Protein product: CASSLRDINYGYTF. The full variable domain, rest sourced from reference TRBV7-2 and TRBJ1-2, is GAGVSQSPSNKVTEKGKDVELRCDPISGHTALYWYRQSLGQGLEFLIYFQGNSAPDKSGLPSDRFSAERTGGSVSTLTIQRTQQEDSAVYLCASSLRDINYGYTFGSGTRLTVV.

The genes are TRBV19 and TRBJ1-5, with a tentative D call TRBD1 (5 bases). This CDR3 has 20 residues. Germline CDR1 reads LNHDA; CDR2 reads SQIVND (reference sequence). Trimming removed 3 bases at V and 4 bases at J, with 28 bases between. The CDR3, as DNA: TGTGCCAGTAGTATTATTTATCAGGCGGTCTCGGGGGTCGGAAATCAGCCCCAGCATTTT. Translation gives CASSIIYQAVSGVGNQPQHF. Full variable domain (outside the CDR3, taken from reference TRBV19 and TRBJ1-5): DGGITQSPKYLFRKEGQNVTLSCEQNLNHDAMYWYRQDPGQGLRLIYYSQIVNDFQKGDIAEGYSVSREKKESFPLTVTSAQKNPTAFYLCASSIIYQAVSGVGNQPQHFGDGTRLSIL.

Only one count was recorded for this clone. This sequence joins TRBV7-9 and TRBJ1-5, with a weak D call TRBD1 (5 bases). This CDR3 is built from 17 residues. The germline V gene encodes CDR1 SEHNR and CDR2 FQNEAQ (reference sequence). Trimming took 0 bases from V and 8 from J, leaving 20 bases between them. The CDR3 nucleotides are TGTGCCAGCAGCTTAGCAGGGACTTCTCAAGAAGTGGAGCCCCAGCATTTT. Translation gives CASSLAGTSQEVEPQHF.

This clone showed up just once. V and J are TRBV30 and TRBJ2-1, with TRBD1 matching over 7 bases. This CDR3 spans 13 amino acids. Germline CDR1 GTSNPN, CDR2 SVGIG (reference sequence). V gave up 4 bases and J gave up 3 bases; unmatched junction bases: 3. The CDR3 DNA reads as TGTGCCTGGAACAGGGGCCTCTACAATGAGCAGTTCTTC. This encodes CAWNRGLYNEQFF.